A selection of T cell receptor beta chains follows, all from one sample in a study of regulatory T cells in long-lasting Graves disease. TCRdb fed the multiplex PCR reads into MiXCR, producing one record per CDR3 protein. Of hundreds of thousands of distinct CDR3 sequences listed, roughly 16% were seen once; the top ten hold approximately 25%. This same sample was also taken into another study, of T cells in Graves' hyperthyroidism and ophthalmopathy.

This specimen consisted of peripheral blood mononuclear cells (PBMCs), obtained at new diagnosis, from a patient treated with antithyroid drugs. The receptors derive from a woman aged 35-65 years with Graves disease. Each CDR3 is given with its conserved first and last residue. Each record gives: J gene, V gene, clone size, D gene, CDR3 protein, CDR3 DNA. D genes are given only for firm matches. The size of a clone is reported for some rows only, either as once, few or many, or as a class for expanded clones.

TRBJ1-2	TRBV28	many	NA	CASSERQTDGYTF	TGTGCCAGCAGTGAGCGACAGACTGATGGCTACACCTTC
TRBJ1-1	TRBV29-1	NA	NA	CSAGTEAFF	TGCAGCGCCGGGACTGAAGCTTTCTTT
TRBJ2-1	TRBV5-8	many	NA	CASSFGGLGNEQFF	TGTGCCAGCAGCTTTGGAGGTCTGGGGAATGAGCAGTTCTTC
TRBJ1-1	TRBV5-5	many	NA	CASSSAPGGTEAFF	TGTGCCAGCAGCTCGGCCCCGGGGGGCACTGAGGCTTTCTTT
TRBJ2-2	TRBV2	few	TRBD1	CASSPGQGYIGELFF	TGTGCCAGCAGTCCGGGACAGGGGTATATCGGGGAGCTGTTTTTT
TRBJ2-7	TRBV10-3	once	TRBD2	CAISDSGEGHFYEQYF	TGTGCCATCAGTGACTCGGGGGAGGGCCACTTCTACGAGCAGTACTTC
TRBJ2-7	TRBV2	many	NA	CASRREVTYEQYF	TGTGCCAGCAGGAGAGAAGTAACCTACGAGCAGTACTTC
TRBJ1-1	TRBV11-2	many	NA	CASSPVGLLTEAFF	TGTGCCAGCAGCCCCGTGGGATTACTTACTGAAGCTTTCTTT
TRBJ2-1	TRBV3-1	few	NA	CASSQEIGGRNEQFF	TGTGCCAGCAGCCAAGAAATTGGGGGTCGCAATGAGCAGTTCTTC
TRBJ2-7	TRBV6-2/TRBV6-3	many	TRBD1	CASSGGQGRSYEQYF	TGTGCCAGCAGTGGAGGACAGGGTCGCTCCTACGAGCAGTACTTC
TRBJ1-4	TRBV6-1	NA	NA	CASISATGLGKLFF	TGTGCCAGCATTTCCGCGACCGGTCTTGGAAAACTGTTTTTT
TRBJ1-2	TRBV7-2	many	NA	CASSLGAGINYGYTF	TGTGCCAGCAGCTTAGGGGCCGGGATAAACTATGGCTACACCTTC
TRBJ2-1	TRBV11-2	many	TRBD2	CASSSGLAGGRFF	TGTGCCAGCAGCTCGGGACTAGCGGGGGGTCGGTTCTTC
TRBJ2-5	TRBV2	NA	TRBD2	CASSRLAVHQETQYF	TGTGCCAGCAGCAGACTAGCGGTCCACCAAGAGACCCAGTACTTC
TRBJ1-6	TRBV20-1	NA	TRBD1	CSARSPGQSYSPLHF	TGCAGTGCTAGATCGCCGGGACAGTCGTATTCACCCCTCCACTTT
TRBJ2-5	TRBV6-5	many	NA	CASSYRGGPSGETQYF	TGTGCCAGCAGTTATAGGGGCGGCCCCTCGGGGGAGACCCAGTACTTC
TRBJ2-2	TRBV7-3	NA	TRBD2	CASSLGGGAGGNTGELFF	TGTGCCAGCAGCTTAGGTGGAGGAGCGGGGGGTAACACCGGGGAGCTGTTTTTT
TRBJ2-7	TRBV11-2	many	NA	CASSSPRVPFYEQYF	TGTGCCAGCTCCTCGCCCCGGGTCCCCTTCTACGAGCAGTACTTC
TRBJ2-5	TRBV20-1	many	TRBD1	CSARGTGGETQYF	TGCAGTGCTAGAGGAACAGGGGGAGAGACCCAGTACTTC
TRBJ1-5	TRBV4-1	once	NA	CASSQVYSNNQPQHF	TGCGCCAGCAGCCAAGTGTACAGCAACAATCAGCCCCAGCATTTT
TRBJ2-1	TRBV20-1	NA	NA	CSVIPGVSARFEQFF	TGCAGTGTCATCCCGGGGGTCTCCGCCCGATTTGAGCAGTTCTTC
TRBJ1-2	TRBV25-1	NA	TRBD1	CASSEGDRVGYTF	TGTGCCAGCAGTGAGGGGGACAGGGTTGGCTACACCTTC
TRBJ2-3	TRBV11-3	many	NA	CASSFSDYTDTQYF	TGTGCCAGCAGCTTCTCGGACTACACAGATACGCAGTATTTT
TRBJ2-4	TRBV6-2/TRBV6-3	few	TRBD2	CASRPTSGGSKNIQYF	TGTGCCAGCAGGCCCACTAGCGGGGGGTCCAAAAACATTCAGTACTTC
TRBJ2-7	TRBV5-5	once	NA	CASSADPQGTYEQYF	TGTGCCAGCAGCGCCGACCCCCAGGGAACCTACGAGCAGTACTTC
TRBJ2-5	TRBV24-1	many	NA	CATSDLEQRTQYF	TGTGCCACCAGTGATCTAGAACAAAGGACCCAGTACTTC
TRBJ1-5	TRBV12-3/TRBV12-4	many	NA	CASSFGGRGSNQPQHF	TGTGCCAGCAGTTTCGGGGGGCGAGGGAGCAATCAGCCCCAGCATTTT